This T cell receptor beta chain was profiled in a study of Ad26.COV2.S vaccination and SARS-CoV-2 variants (dated by TCRdb to the early 2020s). Turning to the overall study: Donors in the vaccine arm were drawn from COV1001, a phase I-IIa trial of Ad26.COV2.S in healthy adults that was multicentre, randomized, double-blind and placebo-controlled. Ad26.COV2.S was administered intramuscularly at a dose of 5x10^10 or 1x10^11 viral particles, either as one shot or as two shots given 56 days apart. TCRbeta repertoire sequencing was used to assess the specificity and breadth of SARS-CoV-2-reactive T cell receptors after Ad26.COV2.S vaccination. A total of 32 samples were included in the TCR-sequenced set, comprising about 20 Ad26.COV2.S vaccine recipients, 5 placebo recipients and 8 SARS-CoV-2 convalescent individuals. Trial participants were randomized into five groups of five: low-dose or high-dose Ad26.COV2.S given once or twice, or placebo on both occasions. Throughout the experiments and outcome assessment, investigators stayed blinded to trial group allocation. What the study reported, not specific to this receptor: After vaccination, substantial breadth of spike-specific CD8+ and CD4+ T cell responses was reported. The authors noted that total T cell responses may have been underestimated by the TCR breadth and depth analyses. Ad26.COV2.S recipients had higher spike-specific TCR breadth than placebo recipients (P = 0.0014). Non-spike TCR breadth was comparable between vaccine and placebo recipients, consistent with the vaccine containing only spike. Comparing responses between vaccine doses or regimens was not something the study was powered to do.

As to this clone: It has no known antigen specificity. No much larger clone is present one base from it, and per-base qualities are unavailable.

The immunoSEQ Assay was the method used to sequence TCRbeta CDR3 regions. After extraction, genomic DNA underwent amplification by bias-controlled multiplex PCR, followed by high-throughput sequencing. The paper's processing steps were these. To quantify the absolute abundance of every unique TCRbeta CDR3 region, sequences were collapsed and filtered. T cell fraction was estimated by normalizing TCRbeta template counts to usable DNA, which was measured by amplifying reference genes present in all nucleated cells. Repertoire TCRs were annotated as SARS-CoV-2-specific when V gene, CDR3 amino acid sequence and J gene were exactly matched to a known reactive TCR set. MIRA supplied the reference SARS-CoV-2 TCR set, which was filtered for enrichment in COVID-19-positive ImmuneCODE repertoires so that public or cross-reactive TCRs were removed. Using the MIRA antigens, annotated TCRs were further analysed by specific ORF or by position within an ORF. Depth was the summed frequency of annotated unique rearrangements, while breadth was defined as annotated unique rearrangements over total unique productive rearrangements. Group comparisons of TCR breadth used two-sided Wilcoxon rank-sum tests. TCRdb took this table from immuneACCESS and kept in-frame rearrangements with V and J called. Such tables lack part of the clones; where checked against another copy, unresolved V genes explain under half of the gap, and the rest is unexplained. V and J calls and clone size are as listed in that table; D and trimming were resolved from the DNA. For this sample there are hundreds of thousands of clones; around 86% appear just once. The ten largest clonotypes hold 3.4% of the sample.

Explained via the paper, the treatment or condition label denotes: some 19 received Ad26.COV2.S at low or high dose, single or two shots; about 5 received placebo; per-sample allocation not given. For vaccine and placebo recipients, repertoires were sequenced using samples collected on day 63 after the first injection. Cohort 1b enrolled about 25 adults aged 18-55 years at a single site in Boston, USA, between 29 July and 7 August 2020. Ad26.COV2.S consisted of a replication-incompetent adenovirus type 26 vector by which a prefusion-stabilized SARS-CoV-2 spike protein from the original Wuhan strain was expressed. The CDR3, from cysteine to phenylalanine, totals 12 residues. Just CDR3 DNA is preserved here, 36 bases in frame from base 1. At the junction V is shortened by 8 bases and J by 7 bases, with 11 bases in between. Per the germline V gene (reference sequence), LNHDA is the CDR1 and SQIVND is the CDR2.

The rearrangement joined TRBV19 to TRBJ2-2; the D gene is possibly TRBD1 or TRBD2, each agreeing over 5 bases. The TCR comes from a person aged 18-60 years who received the Ad26.COV2.S COVID-19 vaccine or a placebo. The sequences come from peripheral blood, collected in a trial of Ad26.COV2.S vaccine versus placebo. This receptor has the CDR3 CASGGQGGELFF. The bases read TGTGCCAGTGGAGGTCAGGGCGGGGAGCTGTTTTTT.